These 25 T cell receptor beta chains came from one sample sequenced in a study of lymphopenia after photon versus proton radiotherapy. Using immunoSEQ multiplex PCR, the repertoire was profiled, and TCRdb retains in-frame clones only, with some absent. The repertoire consists of 25,000 to 30,000 clones, with 80% to 90% occurring once and the leading ten covering approximately 50%. Sequencing was performed on peripheral blood, taken from a patient treated with proton-based radiotherapy. The receptors shown here come from an older woman with cholangiocarcinoma. Some clones in this sample may be carry-over from other donors' samples.

This chain uses TRBV10-3 with TRBJ2-7; 7 nucleotides agree with TRBD1. Germline V gene data show CDR1 as ENHRY and CDR2 as SYGVKD. Germline trimming cut 2 bases from V and 5 bases from J; bases unmatched to any gene: 3. The CDR3 has 13 amino acids. CDR3 loop: CAISEDRVHEQYF. For the CDR3, the DNA is TGTGCCATCAGTGAGGACAGGGTCCACGAGCAGTACTTC.

The V gene is TRBV18, the J gene TRBJ1-3; D remains ambiguous. The V end lost 6 bases, the J end lost 3 bases, and 9 bases lay between the germline ends. CDR1 and CDR2 from the germline V gene are KGHSH and LQKENI. The CDR3 is 13 amino acids. The CDR3 sequence: CASSPLNGNTIYF. The CDR3, as DNA: TGTGCCAGCTCCCCCTTAAATGGAAACACCATATATTTT.

V gene TRBV6-6 combines with J gene TRBJ1-6; D gene uncertain. The CDR3 is 16 residues long. Per the germline V gene, CDR1 is MNHNY and CDR2 is SVGAGI (reference sequence). The V gene lost 5 bases and the J gene lost 7 bases, with 18 bases spanning the gap. CDR3 sequence (DNA): TGTGCCAGCAGTCGCCAGGACTCGACCGGAAATTCACCCCTCCACTTT. Amino acids: CASSRQDSTGNSPLHF.

The chain joins TRBV7-8 to TRBJ1-5; D is unresolved. The V and J ends lost 0 bases and 3 bases respectively, with 9 bases between them. The CDR3 has 15 residues. Germline-derived CDR1 and CDR2 are SGHVS and FQNEAQ. The CDR3 DNA reads TGTGCCAGCAGCTTAGCCCTTTGGGCCAATCAGCCCCAGCATTTT. Protein: CASSLALWANQPQHF.

This clone is a singleton in its sample. The chain uses TRBV19 and TRBJ1-2; D gene unclear. Germline V CDR1 and CDR2: LNHDA, SQIVND (reference sequence). This CDR3 is built from 13 residues. Deletions cut 5 bases from V and 1 base from J, with 8 bases between. In DNA, the CDR3 is TGTGCCAGTAGTTATCGGAGTAACTATGGCTACACCTTC. Translating gives CASSYRSNYGYTF.

The table lists this clone with a count of one. This sequence joins TRBV7-2 and TRBJ2-1, with 10 positions matching TRBD2. Germline lookup yields CDR1 SGHTA and CDR2 FQGNSA. The length of the CDR3 is 15 residues. The junction had 5 bases not matched to a gene; V was cut back by 1 base and J by 8 bases. DNA of the CDR3: TGTGCCAGCAGCTTAGAGAGCGGGAGGGTCGATGAGCAGTTCTTC. Encoded protein: CASSLESGRVDEQFF.

J is TRBJ2-4 and V is TRBV6-1, with D perhaps TRBD1 (6 bases). V was shortened by 4 bases and J by 2 bases, with 15 bases between the two germline ends. Germline CDR1 MNHNS, CDR2 SASEGT. This CDR3 spans 16 amino acids. CDR3 sequence (DNA): TGTGCCAGCAGTGCTCAGGGGTTGGGAACCAAAAACATTCAGTACTTC. Translated, it gives CASSAQGLGTKNIQYF.

This rearrangement joins TRBV6-1 to TRBJ2-1; 9 bases line up with TRBD2. This CDR3 is built from 16 residues. V was clipped by 4 bases and J by 8 bases; unmatched bases: 12. Germline CDR1 and CDR2: MNHNS and SASEGT. CDR3 in DNA: TGTGCCAGCAGTGGGGCGGCACTAGCGGGCCCCTATGAGCAGTTCTTC. Translation gives CASSGAALAGPYEQFF.

This chain connects TRBV5-1 to TRBJ1-6, with D unclear. The germline CDR1 and CDR2 sequences are SGHRS and YFSETQ. The V gene lost 0 bases and the J gene lost 7 bases, with 8 bases spanning the gap. This CDR3 has 14 residues. The CDR3 here is CASSLGSVNSPLHF. As DNA, the CDR3 is TGCGCCAGCAGCTTGGGGTCAGTAAATTCACCCCTCCACTTT.

The V and J genes are TRBV29-1 and TRBJ2-4, with D unresolved. Germline loops: CDR1 SQVTM, CDR2 ANQGSEA. The CDR3 contains 12 residues. V shed 1 base and J shed 3 bases, with 4 bases lying between them. CDR3 nucleotides: TGCAGCGTTGAAGGGGTCAAAAACATTCAGTACTTC. Its translation is CSVEGVKNIQYF.

Concerning this clone: Other DNA sequences within the sample encode an identical CDR3. This chain connects TRBV7-6 to TRBJ2-7; no reliable D call. The V end lost 5 bases, the J end lost 3 bases, and 11 bases lay between the germline ends. The CDR3 spans 13 residues. The germline V gene has CDR1 SGHVS and CDR2 FNYEAQ. CDR3 sequence (DNA): TGTGCCAGCAGCCTGGGCCCGAACTACGAGCAGTACTTC. Protein product: CASSLGPNYEQYF.

This rearrangement joins TRBV28 to TRBJ1-1; D is unresolved. This CDR3 is built from 12 residues. Deletions cut 7 bases from V and 10 bases from J, with 16 bases between. Per the germline V gene, CDR1 is MDHEN and CDR2 is SYDVKM. The CDR3 bases are TGTGCCAGCAAGGGAGGGATCCGTGGAGCTTTCTTT. Amino acid sequence: CASKGGIRGAFF.

The V gene is TRBV23-1, the J gene TRBJ2-1, with 9 bases aligning to TRBD2. TRBV23-1 is sorted into the ORF group, with uncertain function. The CDR3 loop spans 12 amino acids. The CDR3 reads CVGGLASNEQFF. The CDR3 DNA sequence: TGCGTGGGGGGACTAGCCAGTAATGAGCAGTTCTTC.

The chain is built from TRBV19 and TRBJ2-7; D may correspond to TRBD1 or TRBD2 (6 bases each). Trimming cost V 5 bases and J 6 bases, with 20 bases left between them. This CDR3 contains 15 residues. Per the germline V gene, CDR1 is LNHDA and CDR2 is SQIVND (reference sequence). CDR3 amino acids: CASSYSGAGKSEQYF. The CDR3 bases are TGTGCCAGTAGTTATTCGGGGGCAGGGAAAAGCGAGCAGTACTTC. The full variable domain, completed using reference TRBV19 and TRBJ2-7, is DGGITQSPKYLFRKEGQNVTLSCEQNLNHDAMYWYRQDPGQGLRLIYYSQIVNDFQKGDIAEGYSVSREKKESFPLTVTSAQKNPTAFYLCASSYSGAGKSEQYFGPGTRLTVT.

The gene calls are TRBV9 and TRBJ1-1; 8 bases match TRBD1. The germline CDR1 and CDR2 sequences are SGDLS and YYNGEE. Losses at the gene ends were 4 bases for V and 7 bases for J; bases not matched to a gene: 9. This CDR3 spans 14 amino acids. CDR3 region: CASSPSQGAGEAFF. The DNA for the CDR3 is TGTGCCAGCAGCCCGAGCCAGGGGGCAGGTGAAGCTTTCTTT.

The rearrangement links TRBV6-5 to TRBJ1-4, with D tentatively TRBD1 (5 bases). The germline V gene has CDR1 MNHEY and CDR2 SVGAGI. Trimming pared 4 bases from V and 4 bases from J, leaving 13 bases between. CDR3 length: 15 amino acids. The CDR3 here is CASSSSGTHNEKLFF. The CDR3 bases are TGTGCCAGCAGTTCCTCCGGGACCCATAATGAAAAACTGTTTTTT.

The V call is TRBV18, the J call TRBJ2-5; TRBD2 aligns across 7 bases. In germline, CDR1 is KGHSH, CDR2 LQKENI. CDR3 size: 14 residues. After removal of 3 bases from V and 4 bases from J, the junction contained 5 bases not matched to a gene. CDR3 DNA sequence: TGTGCCAGCTCACCTACTAGCGAGGCAGAGACCCAGTACTTC. Its translation is CASSPTSEAETQYF.

DNA of the CDR3: TGCGCCAGCAGGAGGGTAGCGGGAGAGGTAACAGATACGCAGTATTTT. Amino acid sequence: CASRRVAGEVTDTQYF. The chain employs TRBV5-1 and TRBJ2-3, with 9 positions matching TRBD2. V lost 5 bases and J lost 3; bases outside the gene matches: 10. This CDR3 contains 16 residues. CDR1 SGHRS and CDR2 YFSETQ come from the germline V gene.

The chain recombines TRBV6-1 with TRBJ1-5; D perhaps matches TRBD1 (5 bases). Per the germline V gene, CDR1 is MNHNS and CDR2 is SASEGT. CDR3 length: 16 residues. The V end was cut by 4 bases, the J end by 0 bases, with 13 bases between. CDR3 DNA: TGTGCCAGCAGTGGCCGGGACCAATATAGCAATCAGCCCCAGCATTTT. As protein: CASSGRDQYSNQPQHF.

This clone occurred a few times. The V gene is TRBV6-5, the J gene TRBJ2-7; unclear D gene. Trimming cost V 2 bases and J 3 bases, with 17 bases left between them. The length of the CDR3 is 16 residues. Per the germline V gene, CDR1 is MNHEY and CDR2 is SVGAGI. The CDR3 DNA is TGTGCCAGCAGTTACACAACTCGAACTTTTGACTACGAGCAGTACTTC. Its translation is CASSYTTRTFDYEQYF.

This clone has just a few counts. This chain connects TRBV10-3 to TRBJ1-2; D call uncertain. This CDR3 has 14 amino acids. Trimming took off 4 bases at V and 5 bases at J, with 14 bases between the two ends. Germline CDR1 ENHRY, CDR2 SYGVKD. The CDR3 protein is CAISGAGSGYGYTF. The DNA of the CDR3 is TGTGCCATCAGTGGGGCAGGCTCCGGGTATGGCTACACCTTC.

The chain combines TRBV19 with TRBJ1-4; no reliable D call. Deletions cut 3 bases from V and 7 bases from J, with 9 bases between. Germline V lookup: CDR1 LNHDA, CDR2 SQIVND (reference sequence). The CDR3 has 13 residues. Written as DNA, the CDR3 is TGTGCCAGTAGTATCTCGGGATCTGAAAAACTGTTTTTT. The encoded protein is CASSISGSEKLFF.

The chain has TRBV10-2 and TRBJ2-1, with 7 nucleotides matching TRBD2. The CDR3 is 15 amino acids. V dropped 3 bases and J dropped 2; count of bases not matched to a gene: 4. CDR1 and CDR2 (germline): WSHSY, SAAADI. CDR3 bases: TGCGCCAGCAGTGAAACTAGCGCGACCTACAATGAGCAGTTCTTC. As protein: CASSETSATYNEQFF.

The chain recombines TRBV18 with TRBJ1-5; no clear D gene. The V end lost 3 bases, the J end lost 10 bases, and 16 bases lay between the germline ends. The CDR3 length is 14 residues. In germline, CDR1 is KGHSH, CDR2 LQKENI. CDR3 sequence: CASSPARTTPPQHF. The CDR3 nucleotides are TGTGCCAGCTCACCCGCCCGGACTACTCCCCCCCAGCATTTT.

The chain couples TRBV7-3 to TRBJ1-2, with 8 bases identical to TRBD1. Per germline, CDR1 SGHTA and CDR2 FQGTGA. V dropped 2 bases and J dropped 8; count of bases not matched to a gene: 10. CDR3 length equals 15 residues. Here the CDR3 reads CASSLGPGGAEGYTF. Here the CDR3 DNA reads TGTGCCAGCAGCTTAGGGCCAGGGGGCGCGGAAGGCTACACCTTC.